The 22 T cell receptor beta chains given below trace back to one sample, sequenced in a study of T cell responses to AZD1222 COVID-19 vaccine. Some clones are missing from TCRdb's copy, which holds only in-frame ones; the method was immunoSEQ multiplex PCR. Of fewer than 85,000 clones in the sample, approximately 89% were seen once. The starting material was peripheral blood, obtained 28 days after the second AZD1222 dose. Receptors originate from an adult who received the AZD1222 COVID-19 vaccine.

This clone was recorded a few times. The chain is built from TRBV6-2 or TRBV6-3 and TRBJ2-1; 15 bases map to TRBD2. With 5 bases clipped from V and 5 bases from J, the junction kept 7 bases outside the gene matches. Germline V gene data show CDR1 as MNHEY and CDR2 as SVGEGT. The CDR3 length is 17 residues. The CDR3 loop reads CASSRTSGGVKDNEQFF. CDR3 nucleotide sequence: TGTGCCAGCAGTCGGACTAGCGGGGGGGTAAAGGACAATGAGCAGTTCTTC.

This clone was seen only a few times. The rearrangement joins TRBV4-2 to TRBJ2-7; 9 bases agree with TRBD2. Germline values: CDR1 LGHNA, CDR2 YNFKEQ. The CDR3 extends over 16 amino acids. V lost 0 bases, J lost 5 bases, and 8 bases stayed unmatched. CDR3 DNA: TGTGCCAGCAGCCAAGATGGCTCTAGCGGGGATGACGAGCAGTACTTC. Its protein is CASSQDGSSGDDEQYF.

V usage is TRBV12-3 or TRBV12-4 and J usage is TRBJ1-2; no clear D gene. With 3 bases removed from V and 4 bases from J, the gap between germline ends came to 6 bases. This CDR3 region has 12 residues. The CDR3 is CASSFSTYGYTF. In DNA, the CDR3 is TGTGCCAGCAGTTTTAGTACCTATGGCTACACCTTC.

Only a few counts were recorded for this clone. This chain connects TRBV28 to TRBJ1-5, with TRBD1 identical over 8 bases. After removal of 5 bases from V and 3 bases from J, the junction contained 12 bases not matched to a gene. Germline CDR1 reads MDHEN; CDR2 reads SYDVKM. This CDR3 comprises 17 residues. The CDR3, as DNA: TGTGCCAGCAGTCCCAGACAGGGGTTGGGGAACAATCAGCCCCAGCATTTT. Its protein product is CASSPRQGLGNNQPQHF.

V is TRBV5-4 and J is TRBJ2-2; 7 bases agree with TRBD1. The V gene end was trimmed by 4 bases and the J gene end by 0 bases; junction bases not matched to a gene: 3. CDR1 and CDR2 (germline): SGHNT, YYREEE (reference sequence). CDR3 length: 15 amino acids. The CDR3, as DNA: TGTGCCAGCAGCCCCCAGGGGGCGAACACCGGGGAGCTGTTTTTT. Protein sequence: CASSPQGANTGELFF.

The V call is TRBV5-4, the J call TRBJ1-1; D gene uncertain. The germline gives CDR1 SGHNT, CDR2 YYREEE (reference sequence). This CDR3 has 11 amino acids. V dropped 4 bases and J dropped 1 base, with 2 bases sitting between them. CDR3 protein: CASSQNTEAFF. In nucleotides, the CDR3 is TGTGCCAGCAGCCAGAACACTGAAGCTTTCTTT.

This clone was recorded once. The chain joins TRBV5-1 to TRBJ1-4, with D possibly being TRBD1 (5 bases). V lost 0 bases to trimming and J lost 11 bases, with 17 bases between them. In germline, CDR1 is SGHRS, CDR2 YFSETQ. The CDR3 loop spans 15 amino acids. CDR3 sequence (DNA): TGCGCCAGCAGCTTGGAGGGTGACAGACGATCTAAACTGTTTTTT. Protein product: CASSLEGDRRSKLFF. Supplemented by reference TRBV5-1 and TRBJ1-4, the full variable domain reads KAGVTQTPRYLIKTRGQQVTLSCSPISGHRSVSWYQQTPGQGLQFLFEYFSETQRNKGNFPGRFSGRQFSNSRSEMNVSTLELGDSALYLCASSLEGDRRSKLFFGSGTQLSVL.

A single count supports this clone. This rearrangement joins TRBV30 to TRBJ2-4; no clear D gene. There are 18 residues in the CDR3. V was trimmed by 1 base and J by 1 base, leaving 20 bases between them. Germline V gives CDR1 GTSNPN, CDR2 SVGIG (reference sequence). CDR3 coding DNA: TGTGCCTGGAGTGGTGGGATTACGGGTGGGTTGGCCAAAAACATTCAGTACTTC. This encodes CAWSGGITGGLAKNIQYF.

The genes are TRBV30 and TRBJ1-6, with D possibly matching TRBD1 (6 bases). This CDR3 spans 13 amino acids. The ends were cut back, 1 base at V and 8 bases at J, with 9 bases in the middle. The germline V gene has CDR1 GTSNPN and CDR2 SVGIG (reference sequence). The DNA of the CDR3 is TGTGCCTGGAGTGGAGGGGGACATTCACCCCTCCACTTT. Amino acid sequence: CAWSGGGHSPLHF.

This chain links TRBV9 with TRBJ1-3; 7 bases align to TRBD1. CDR3 length: 17 residues. Trimming removed 0 bases from V and 0 bases from J; junction bases left unmatched: 6. CDR1 and CDR2 from the germline V gene are SGDLS and YYNGEE. CDR3 bases: TGTGCCAGCAGCGTAGAGGGACAGAGATTCTCTGGAAACACCATATATTTT. Its protein is CASSVEGQRFSGNTIYF.

The chain uses TRBV3-1 (or the pseudogene TRBV3-2) and TRBJ1-6, with a tentative D call TRBD1 (6 bases). CDR1 LGHDT and CDR2 YNNKEL come from the germline V gene (reference sequence). CDR3 length equals 16 residues. V gave up 0 bases and J gave up 5 bases, with 11 bases separating them. The CDR3, as DNA: TGTGCCAGCAGCCAAGACCGGGACAAACATAATTCACCCCTCCACTTT. Translating gives CASSQDRDKHNSPLHF.

The chain joins TRBV19 to TRBJ1-2, with D unclear. The CDR3 is made up of 14 amino acids. Per the germline V gene, CDR1 is LNHDA and CDR2 is SQIVND (reference sequence). Trimming cost V 5 bases and J 6 bases, with 16 bases left between them. CDR3 nucleotide sequence: TGTGCCAGTAGTCCCTCGACCCGACTGAATGGCTACACCTTC. It codes for CASSPSTRLNGYTF.

The V and J genes are TRBV7-3 and TRBJ2-2, with 7 bases that match TRBD2. CDR3 length: 15 residues. Germline V gene lookup returns CDR1 SGHTA and CDR2 FQGTGA. The junction had 3 bases not matched to a gene; V was cut back by 1 base and J by 4 bases. The DNA for the CDR3 is TGTGCCAGCAGCTTAAGCGGGGGTACCACCGGGGAGCTGTTTTTT. Protein sequence: CASSLSGGTTGELFF.

The rearrangement joins TRBV3-1 (or the pseudogene TRBV3-2) to TRBJ1-4; TRBD1 matches 7 bases. The CDR3 spans 15 residues. V trimming: 0 bases; J trimming: 8 bases; junction bases outside the gene matches: 6. Looked up from germline, CDR1 is LGHDT and CDR2 is YNNKEL (reference sequence). The CDR3 sequence: CASSQDDRVREKLFF. The CDR3 coding sequence is TGTGCCAGCAGCCAAGACGACAGGGTGAGGGAAAAACTGTTTTTT.

The chain couples TRBV9 to TRBJ2-7; TRBD1 matches 8 bases. The V gene end was trimmed by 2 bases and the J gene end by 6 bases; junction bases not matched to a gene: 4. The CDR3 has 13 amino acids. Germline CDR1 is SGDLS and CDR2 is YYNGEE. CDR3 coding DNA: TGTGCCAGCAGCGTGGGTACAGGGGGCGAGCAGTACTTC. This sequence encodes CASSVGTGGEQYF.

The chain is built from TRBV19 and TRBJ2-1; no clear D. The CDR3 is 12 amino acids. Germline lookup yields CDR1 LNHDA and CDR2 SQIVND (reference sequence). V was cut by 1 base and J by 8 bases, with 6 bases left in between. The DNA of the CDR3 is TGTGCCAGTAGTATAGGCAAGTATGAGCAGTTCTTC. It codes for CASSIGKYEQFF.

This rearrangement joins TRBV20-1 to TRBJ2-3; the match to TRBD2 covers 11 bases. J gave up 4 bases and V 3 bases, and 6 bases lay outside the gene matches. This CDR3 region has 15 residues. Germline assignment: CDR1 DFQATT and CDR2 SNEGSKA (reference sequence). In DNA form, the CDR3 reads TGCAGTGCTAGTCGAGCTAGCGGGGGGCCAGATACGCAGTATTTT. This sequence encodes CSASRASGGPDTQYF.

For the CDR3, the DNA is TGTGCCAGCAGGGGCGCGGGAGGTAACGAGCAGTACGTC. The encoded protein is CASRGAGGNEQYV. The chain links TRBV6-5 to TRBJ2-7; TRBD2 matches 8 bases. Germline V lookup: CDR1 MNHEY, CDR2 SVGAGI. The CDR3 is 13 amino acids. The ends lost 6 bases at V and 5 bases at J; junction bases unmatched: 6.

The rearrangement links TRBV24-1 to TRBJ2-5; 8 bases line up with TRBD2. This CDR3 is 16 amino acids long. Per the germline V gene, CDR1 is KGHDR and CDR2 is SFDVKD. J lost 4 bases, V lost 4 bases, and 10 bases had no gene match. This CDR3 is CATSDPAGGVGETQYF. CDR3 coding DNA: TGTGCCACCAGTGACCCGGCGGGAGGAGTGGGAGAGACCCAGTACTTC.

The chain carries TRBV6-4 and TRBJ2-1, with D perhaps TRBD1 or TRBD2 (5 bases each). Germline V gene data show CDR1 as MRHNA and CDR2 as SNTAGT. The V gene lost 6 bases and the J gene lost 7 bases, with 13 bases spanning the gap. The CDR3 totals 13 residues. CDR3 nucleotides: TGTGCCAGCAGGGGACCTGGGGCAAATGAGCAGTTCTTC. This codes for CASRGPGANEQFF.

In this sample, this clone turned up once. Germline is not matched at one junction end, which may reflect a read error. The rearrangement links TRBV5-4 to TRBJ2-5; maybe TRBD2 (6 bases). This CDR3 has 13 residues. Germline CDR1 is SGHNT and CDR2 is YYREEE (reference sequence). CDR3 protein: CASSSRRGEAQYF. DNA for the CDR3: TGTGCCAGCAGCTCGAGGCGGGGAGAGGCCCAGTACTTC.

This chain connects TRBV6-1 to TRBJ1-2; D may be TRBD1 (5 bases). There are 13 residues in the CDR3. Germline V CDR1 and CDR2: MNHNS, SASEGT. The ends were cut back, 3 bases at V and 4 bases at J, with 9 bases in the middle. CDR3 DNA: TGTGCCAGCAGTGACAGGGCTGGCTATGGCTACACCTTC. Translated, it gives CASSDRAGYGYTF.